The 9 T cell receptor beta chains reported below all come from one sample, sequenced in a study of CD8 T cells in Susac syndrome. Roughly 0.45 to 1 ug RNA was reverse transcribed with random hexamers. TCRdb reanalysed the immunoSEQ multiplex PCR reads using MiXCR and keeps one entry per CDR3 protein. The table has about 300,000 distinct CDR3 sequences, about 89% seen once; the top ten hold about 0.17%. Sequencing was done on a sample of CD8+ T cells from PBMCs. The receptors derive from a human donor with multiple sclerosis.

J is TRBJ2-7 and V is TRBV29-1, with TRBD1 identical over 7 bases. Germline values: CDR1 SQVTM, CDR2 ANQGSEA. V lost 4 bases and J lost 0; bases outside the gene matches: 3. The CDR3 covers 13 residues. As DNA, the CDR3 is TGCAGCGTTGGGGACAGTTCCTCCTACGAGCAGTACTTC. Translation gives CSVGDSSSYEQYF.

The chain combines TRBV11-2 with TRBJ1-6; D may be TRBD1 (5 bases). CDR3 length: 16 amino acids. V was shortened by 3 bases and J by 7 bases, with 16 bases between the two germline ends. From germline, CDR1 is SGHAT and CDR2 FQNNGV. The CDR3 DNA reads TGTGCCAGCAGCTTTGGTCTTGTCAGGGCCAATTCACCCCTCCACTTT. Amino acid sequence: CASSFGLVRANSPLHF.

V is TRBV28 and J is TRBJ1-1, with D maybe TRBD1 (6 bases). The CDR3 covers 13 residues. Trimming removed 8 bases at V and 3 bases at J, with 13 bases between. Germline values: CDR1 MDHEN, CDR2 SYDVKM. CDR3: CASLDRFYTEAFF. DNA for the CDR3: TGTGCCAGCTTGGACAGATTCTACACTGAAGCTTTCTTT.

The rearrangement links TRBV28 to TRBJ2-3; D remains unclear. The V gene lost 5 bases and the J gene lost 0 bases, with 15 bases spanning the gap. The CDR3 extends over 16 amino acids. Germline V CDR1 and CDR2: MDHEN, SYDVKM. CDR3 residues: CASSNPLDFSTDTQYF. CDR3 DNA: TGTGCCAGCAGTAATCCCCTAGACTTTAGCACAGATACGCAGTATTTT.

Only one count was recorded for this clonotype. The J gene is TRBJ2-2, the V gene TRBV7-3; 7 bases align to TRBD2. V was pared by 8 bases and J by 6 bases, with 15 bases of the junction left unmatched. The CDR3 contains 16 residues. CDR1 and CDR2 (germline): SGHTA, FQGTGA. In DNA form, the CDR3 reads TGTGCCAGCGCAGCTTGGGCGGGAGCGGAGGCCGGGGAGCTGTTTTTT. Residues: CASAAWAGAEAGELFF.

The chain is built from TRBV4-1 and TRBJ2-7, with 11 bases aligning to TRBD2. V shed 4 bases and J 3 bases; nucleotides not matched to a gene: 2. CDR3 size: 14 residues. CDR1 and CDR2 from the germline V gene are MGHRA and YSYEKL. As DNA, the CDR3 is TGCGCCAGCAGCCGACTAGCGGGGATCTACGAGCAGTACTTC. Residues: CASSRLAGIYEQYF.

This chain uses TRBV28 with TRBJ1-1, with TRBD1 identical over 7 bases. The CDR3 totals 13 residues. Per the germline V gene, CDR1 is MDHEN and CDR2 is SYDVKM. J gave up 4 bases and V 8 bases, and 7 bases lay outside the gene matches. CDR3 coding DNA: TGTGCCAGCCGAGACCCAGGGGGCACTGAAGCTTTCTTT. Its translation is CASRDPGGTEAFF. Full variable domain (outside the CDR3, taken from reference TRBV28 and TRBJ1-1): DVKVTQSSRYLVKRTGEKVFLECVQDMDHENMFWYRQDPGLGLRLIYFSYDVKMKEKGDIPEGYSVSREKKERFSLILESASTNQTSMYLCASRDPGGTEAFFGQGTRLTVV.

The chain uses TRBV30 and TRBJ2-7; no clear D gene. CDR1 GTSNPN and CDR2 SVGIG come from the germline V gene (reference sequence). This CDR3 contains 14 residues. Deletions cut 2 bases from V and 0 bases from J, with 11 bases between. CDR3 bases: TGTGCCTGGAGTTCGACCGCTAGCTCCTACGAGCAGTACTTC. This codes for CAWSSTASSYEQYF.

CDR3 DNA: TGTGCCAGCAGATTGTGGGAGGGGCCCGCAGATACGCAGTATTTT. Translating gives CASRLWEGPADTQYF. The chain joins TRBV13 to TRBJ2-3; 7 bases map to TRBD2. Germline loops: CDR1 PRHDT, CDR2 FYEKMQ (reference sequence). The CDR3 runs to 15 residues. V lost 6 bases and J lost 4; bases outside the gene matches: 10.